The clone carrying this T cell receptor beta chain turned up a few times. Germline loops: CDR1 MDHEN, CDR2 SYDVKM. CDR3 length equals 13 residues. Trimming shortened V by 3 bases and J by 4 bases, and 9 bases separated the two germline ends. Study processing details: Reference gene primer amplification gave estimated nucleated cell counts. The protocol was immunoSEQ multiplex PCR, while the TCRdb copy is restricted to in-frame clones and leaves out a portion. Clonal size and the V and J genes are those of that table, whereas D and trimming came from the DNA. The table records 100,000 or so clones, roughly 77% of them present only once. The source of the sample is a study of blood T cell repertoires in COVID-19. Study in general: PBMCs, B-cell-depleted T cells, or T cells provided the cDNA or gDNA that made up the material.

The chain uses TRBV28 and TRBJ1-1; D is possibly TRBD1 (5 bases). The specimen was peripheral blood. The sequence was collected from a human donor in a cohort sampled during active COVID-19. The CDR3 reads CASSFGGGTEAFF. The CDR3 nucleotides are TGTGCCAGCAGTTTCGGGGGAGGCACTGAAGCTTTCTTT. Based on the CDR3 plus reference TRBV28 and TRBJ1-1, the full variable domain is DVKVTQSSRYLVKRTGEKVFLECVQDMDHENMFWYRQDPGLGLRLIYFSYDVKMKEKGDIPEGYSVSREKKERFSLILESASTNQTSMYLCASSFGGGTEAFFGQGTRLTVV.